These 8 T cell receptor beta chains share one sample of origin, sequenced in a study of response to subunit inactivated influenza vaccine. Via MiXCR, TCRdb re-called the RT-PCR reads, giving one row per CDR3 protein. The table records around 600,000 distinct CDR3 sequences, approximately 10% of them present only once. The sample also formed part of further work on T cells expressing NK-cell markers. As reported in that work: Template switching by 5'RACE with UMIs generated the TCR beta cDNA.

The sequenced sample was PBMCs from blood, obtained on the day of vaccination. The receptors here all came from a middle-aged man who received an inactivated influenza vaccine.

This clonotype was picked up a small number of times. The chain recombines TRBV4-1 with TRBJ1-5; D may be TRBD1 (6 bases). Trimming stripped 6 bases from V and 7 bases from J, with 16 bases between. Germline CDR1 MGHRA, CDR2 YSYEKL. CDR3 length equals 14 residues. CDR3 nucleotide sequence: TGCGCCAGCAGGGCACAGGGAAGGGGCCAGCCCCAGCATTTT. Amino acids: CASRAQGRGQPQHF.

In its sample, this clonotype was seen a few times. CDR3 sequence reads: CASSTRGTSTDTQYF. CDR3 bases: TGTGCCAGCAGCACCAGGGGGACTAGCACAGATACGCAGTATTTT. This rearrangement joins TRBV13 to TRBJ2-3, with D maybe TRBD1 (7 bases). Germline V gene sequence: CDR1 PRHDT, CDR2 FYEKMQ (reference sequence). V was clipped by 5 bases and J by 0 bases, with 12 bases between them. The CDR3 contains 15 residues.

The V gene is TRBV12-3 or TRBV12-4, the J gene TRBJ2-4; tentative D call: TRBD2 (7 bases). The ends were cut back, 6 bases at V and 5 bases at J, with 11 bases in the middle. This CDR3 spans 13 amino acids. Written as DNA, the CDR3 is TGTGCCAGCAGAGAAGGGGGGGAAAACATTCAGTACTTC. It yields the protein CASREGGENIQYF.

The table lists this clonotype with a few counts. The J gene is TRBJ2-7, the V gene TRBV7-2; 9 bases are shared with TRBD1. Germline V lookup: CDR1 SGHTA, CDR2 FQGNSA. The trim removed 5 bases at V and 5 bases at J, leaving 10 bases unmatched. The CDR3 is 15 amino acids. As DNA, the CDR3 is TGTGCCAGCAGCCCAAACCGGGACAGGGTACACGAGCAGTACTTC. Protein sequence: CASSPNRDRVHEQYF. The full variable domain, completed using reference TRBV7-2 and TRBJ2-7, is GAGVSQSPSNKVTEKGKDVELRCDPISGHTALYWYRQSLGQGLEFLIYFQGNSAPDKSGLPSDRFSAERTGGSVSTLTIQRTQQEDSAVYLCASSPNRDRVHEQYFGPGTRLTVT.

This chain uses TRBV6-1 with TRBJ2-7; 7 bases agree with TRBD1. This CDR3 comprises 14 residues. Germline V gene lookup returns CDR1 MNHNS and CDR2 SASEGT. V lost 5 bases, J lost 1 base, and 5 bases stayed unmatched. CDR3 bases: TGTGCCAGCAGTACCGCAGGGGGTTCCTACGAGCAGTACTTC. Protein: CASSTAGGSYEQYF.

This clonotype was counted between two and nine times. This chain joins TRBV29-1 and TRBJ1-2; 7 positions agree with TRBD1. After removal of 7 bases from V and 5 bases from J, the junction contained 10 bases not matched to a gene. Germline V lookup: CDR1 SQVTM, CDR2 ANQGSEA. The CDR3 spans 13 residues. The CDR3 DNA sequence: TGCAGCGGTTACAAGAGGGGGCAGTATGGCTACACCTTC. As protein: CSGYKRGQYGYTF.

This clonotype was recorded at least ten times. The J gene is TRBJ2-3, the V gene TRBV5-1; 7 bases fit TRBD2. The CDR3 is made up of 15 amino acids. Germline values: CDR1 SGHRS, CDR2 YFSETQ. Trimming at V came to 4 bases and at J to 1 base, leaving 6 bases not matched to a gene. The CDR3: CASSPAGERTDTQYF. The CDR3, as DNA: TGCGCCAGCAGCCCGGCGGGGGAACGCACAGATACGCAGTATTTT.

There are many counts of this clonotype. Here the CDR3 DNA reads TGTGCCAGCAGTTCTTCCGGCAGCTCCTATAATTCACCCCTCCACTTT. It encodes CASSSSGSSYNSPLHF. The rearrangement links TRBV12-3 or TRBV12-4 to TRBJ1-6; D not resolved. The V gene lost 4 bases and the J gene lost 0 bases, with 10 bases spanning the gap. This CDR3 contains 16 residues.